The T cell receptor beta chain under discussion was sequenced for a study of T cell responses to AZD1222 COVID-19 vaccine. Study-level points and caveats: Across spike, vaccine-associated CD4 TCRs were found, dominant at 160-218 and 743-854.

Germline-derived CDR1 and CDR2 are WNHNN and SYGVQD (reference sequence). V dropped 6 bases and J dropped 0; count of bases not matched to a gene: 4. The CDR3 has 15 amino acids. About this clone itself: The antigen is undetermined.

Measured with immunoSEQ multiplex PCR; TCRdb has only the in-frame clones, and not every one. The table has roughly 170,000 clones, roughly 88% seen once. Sample: peripheral blood, taken on day 0 of AZD1222 vaccination. The chain links TRBV10-1 to TRBJ2-3, with TRBD1 matching 9 bases. This receptor was obtained from an adult in good health. The CDR3, as DNA: TGCGCCAGCAGCCGGACAGGGGCCAGCACAGATACGCAGTATTTT. This gives the protein CASSRTGASTDTQYF.